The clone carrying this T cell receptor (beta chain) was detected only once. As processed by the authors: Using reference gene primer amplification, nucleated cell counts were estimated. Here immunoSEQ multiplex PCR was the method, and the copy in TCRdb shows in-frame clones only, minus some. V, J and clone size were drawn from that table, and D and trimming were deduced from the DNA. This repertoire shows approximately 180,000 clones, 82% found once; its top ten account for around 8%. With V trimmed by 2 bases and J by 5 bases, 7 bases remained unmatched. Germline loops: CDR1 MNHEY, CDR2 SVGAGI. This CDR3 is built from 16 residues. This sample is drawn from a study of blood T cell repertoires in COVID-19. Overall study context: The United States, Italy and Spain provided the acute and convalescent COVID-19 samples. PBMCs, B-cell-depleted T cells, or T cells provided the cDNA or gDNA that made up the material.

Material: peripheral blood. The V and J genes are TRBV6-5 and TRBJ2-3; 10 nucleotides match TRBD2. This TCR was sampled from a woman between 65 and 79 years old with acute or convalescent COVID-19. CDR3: CASSYLSGGAVDTQYF. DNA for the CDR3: TGTGCCAGCAGTTACCTCAGCGGGGGGGCCGTAGATACGCAGTATTTT.